Below, one T cell receptor beta chain is given with its context. Read data end 3 residues before the CDR3 end; the end is taken from the germline J gene. Genomic DNA, averaging roughly 1,200 ng per sample, yielded TCR beta CDR3 via immunoSEQ. Sequenced by immunoSEQ multiplex PCR; TCRdb stores in-frame clones only, minus some. The sample table includes about 39,000 clones. CDR1 SNHLY and CDR2 FYNNEI come from the germline V gene. This CDR3 comprises 12 residues. V lost 11 bases to trimming and J lost 0 bases, with 11 bases between them. The sample belongs to a study of T cells in women clearing cervical HPV infection.

This clonotype originated in a woman aged 18-69 years with a cervical HPV16 infection that either progressed to CIN3+ or cleared (not recorded which). J is TRBJ2-7 and V is TRBV2; D is unclear. The material sequenced was blood buffy coat. CDR3 protein: CAGTTDSYEQYF. CDR3 DNA (partial): TGTGCCGGAACGACTGACTCCTACGAG. Variable domain in full (rest from reference TRBV2 and TRBJ2-7): EPEVTQTPSHQVTQMGQEVILRCVPISNHLYFYWYRQILGQKVEFLVSFYNNEISEKSEIFDDQFSVERPDGSNFTLKIRSTKLEDSAMYFCAGTTDSYEQYFGPGTRLTVT.